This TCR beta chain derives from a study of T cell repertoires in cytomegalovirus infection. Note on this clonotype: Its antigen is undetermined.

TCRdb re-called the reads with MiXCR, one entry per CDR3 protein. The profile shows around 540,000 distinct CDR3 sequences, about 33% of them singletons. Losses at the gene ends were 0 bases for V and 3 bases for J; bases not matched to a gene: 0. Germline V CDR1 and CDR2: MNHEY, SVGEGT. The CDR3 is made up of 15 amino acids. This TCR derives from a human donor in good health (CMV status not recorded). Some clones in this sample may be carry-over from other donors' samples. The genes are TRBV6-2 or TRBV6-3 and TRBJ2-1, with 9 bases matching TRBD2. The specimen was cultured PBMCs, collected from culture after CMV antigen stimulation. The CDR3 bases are TGTGCCAGCAGTTACTCTAGCGGGGGCTACAATGAGCAGTTCTTC. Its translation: CASSYSSGGYNEQFF.